This TCR beta chain emerged from a study of OX40 agonist ivuxolimab in advanced cancers. Study information: Dose-escalation patients were diagnosed with hepatocellular carcinoma, melanoma, renal cell cancer or head and neck cancer. Patients achieving partial responses numbered three: one hepatocellular carcinoma case and two cutaneous melanoma cases.

Generated by immunoSEQ multiplex PCR, the TCRdb table keeps only in-frame clones and is missing some. In the table there are about 83,000 clones, 65% to 85% of which are singletons. This CDR3 region has 15 residues. V was clipped by 11 bases and J by 2 bases; unmatched bases: 10. The germline gives CDR1 SGHTA, CDR2 FQGNSA. Whole-study results and caveats: Several nonresponders also turned out to have low normalized T-cell clonal expansion.

With respect to this clone: Its target is unknown.

The specimen comprised CD4+ or CD8+ T cells sorted from blood, sampled in a trial of the OX40 agonist ivuxolimab. The rearrangement links TRBV7-2 to TRBJ2-3, with 10 bases lining up with TRBD1. The TCR comes from an adult with an advanced solid tumor such as melanoma, head and neck, liver or kidney cancer. Here the CDR3 DNA reads TGTGCCTCTCAACCGGACAGGGGGTACACAGATACGCAGTATTTT. It yields the protein CASQPDRGYTDTQYF. Drawing the rest from reference TRBV7-2 and TRBJ2-3, the complete variable domain is GAGVSQSPSNKVTEKGKDVELRCDPISGHTALYWYRQSLGQGLEFLIYFQGNSAPDKSGLPSDRFSAERTGGSVSTLTIQRTQQEDSAVYLCASQPDRGYTDTQYFGPGTRLTVL.